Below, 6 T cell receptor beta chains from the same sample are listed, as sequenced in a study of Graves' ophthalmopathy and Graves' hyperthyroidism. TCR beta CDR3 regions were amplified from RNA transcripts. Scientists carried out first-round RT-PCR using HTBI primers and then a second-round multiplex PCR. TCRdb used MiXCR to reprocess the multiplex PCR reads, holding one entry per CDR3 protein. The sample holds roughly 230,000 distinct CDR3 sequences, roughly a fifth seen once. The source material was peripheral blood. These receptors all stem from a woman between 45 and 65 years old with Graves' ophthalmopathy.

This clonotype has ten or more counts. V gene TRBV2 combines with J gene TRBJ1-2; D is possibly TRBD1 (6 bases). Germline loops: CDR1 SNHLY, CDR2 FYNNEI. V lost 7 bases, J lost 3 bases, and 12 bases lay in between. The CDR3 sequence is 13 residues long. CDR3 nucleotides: TGTGCCAGCAACCTGGGGGGCGACTATGGCTACACCTTC. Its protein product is CASNLGGDYGYTF.

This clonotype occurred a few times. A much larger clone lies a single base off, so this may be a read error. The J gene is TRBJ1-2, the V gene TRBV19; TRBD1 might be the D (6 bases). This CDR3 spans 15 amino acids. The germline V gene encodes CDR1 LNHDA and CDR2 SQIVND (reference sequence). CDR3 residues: CVSTGGGPATYGYTF. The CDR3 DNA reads TGTGTCAGTACGGGAGGGGGACCAGCCACGTATGGCTACACCTTC.

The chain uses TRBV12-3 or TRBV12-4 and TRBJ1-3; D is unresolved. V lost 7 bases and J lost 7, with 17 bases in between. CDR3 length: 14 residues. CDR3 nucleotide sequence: TGTGCCAGCATCATTAATCGAGGGTCGAACACCATATATTTT. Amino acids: CASIINRGSNTIYF.

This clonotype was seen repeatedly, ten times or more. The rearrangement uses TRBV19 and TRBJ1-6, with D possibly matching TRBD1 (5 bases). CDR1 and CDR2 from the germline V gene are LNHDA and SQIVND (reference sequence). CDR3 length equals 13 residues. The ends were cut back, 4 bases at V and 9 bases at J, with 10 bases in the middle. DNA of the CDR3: TGTGCCAGTAGTACGGGGGAACGTTCACCCCTCCACTTT. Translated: CASSTGERSPLHF.

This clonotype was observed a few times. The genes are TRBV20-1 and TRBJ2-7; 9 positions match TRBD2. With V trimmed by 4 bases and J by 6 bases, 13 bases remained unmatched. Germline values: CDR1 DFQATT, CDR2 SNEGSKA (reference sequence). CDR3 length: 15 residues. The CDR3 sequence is CSATVPGLATLEQYF. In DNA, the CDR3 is TGCAGTGCTACCGTACCGGGACTAGCTACTCTCGAGCAGTACTTC.

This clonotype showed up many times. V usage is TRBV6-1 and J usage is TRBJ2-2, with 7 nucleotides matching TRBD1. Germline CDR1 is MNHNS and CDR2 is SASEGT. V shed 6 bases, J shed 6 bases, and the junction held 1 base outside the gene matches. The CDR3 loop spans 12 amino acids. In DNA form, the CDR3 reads TGTGCCAGCAGACAGGGGCCCGGGGAGCTGTTTTTT. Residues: CASRQGPGELFF.